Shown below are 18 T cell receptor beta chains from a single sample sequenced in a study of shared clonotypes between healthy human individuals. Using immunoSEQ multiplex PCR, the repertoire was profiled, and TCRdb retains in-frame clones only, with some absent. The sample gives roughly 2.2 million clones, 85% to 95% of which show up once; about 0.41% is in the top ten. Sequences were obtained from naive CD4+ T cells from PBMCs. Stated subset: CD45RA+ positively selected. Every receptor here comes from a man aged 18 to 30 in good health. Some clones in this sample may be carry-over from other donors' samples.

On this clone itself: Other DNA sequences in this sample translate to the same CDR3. The CDR3 sequence is CASSLGGRAYEQYF. The CDR3 DNA follows: TGTGCCAGCAGCTTAGGAGGGAGGGCCTACGAGCAGTACTTC. V usage is TRBV7-2 and J usage is TRBJ2-7; 7 positions agree with TRBD2. Germline CDR1 SGHTA, CDR2 FQGNSA. The CDR3 has 14 amino acids. Trimming removed 1 base from V and 2 bases from J; junction bases left unmatched: 2.

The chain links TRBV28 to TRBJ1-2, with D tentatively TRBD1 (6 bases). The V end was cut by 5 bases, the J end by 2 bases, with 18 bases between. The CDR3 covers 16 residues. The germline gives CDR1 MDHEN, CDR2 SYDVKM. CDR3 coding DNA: TGTGCCAGCAGTCCGACGGGTCAGGGGATGAACTATGGCTACACCTTC. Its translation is CASSPTGQGMNYGYTF.

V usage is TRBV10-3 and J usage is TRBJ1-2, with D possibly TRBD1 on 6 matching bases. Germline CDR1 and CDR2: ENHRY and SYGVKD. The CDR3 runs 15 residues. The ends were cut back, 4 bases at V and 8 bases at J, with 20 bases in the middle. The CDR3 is CAISGVEQGREGYTF. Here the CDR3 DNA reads TGTGCCATCAGTGGGGTTGAACAGGGAAGGGAGGGCTACACCTTC.

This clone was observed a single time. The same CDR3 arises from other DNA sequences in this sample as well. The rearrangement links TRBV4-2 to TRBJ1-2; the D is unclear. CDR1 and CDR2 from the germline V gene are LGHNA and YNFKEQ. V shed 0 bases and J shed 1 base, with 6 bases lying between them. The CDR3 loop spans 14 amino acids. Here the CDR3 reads CASSQDWVNYGYTF. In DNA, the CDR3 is TGTGCCAGCAGCCAAGATTGGGTTAACTATGGCTACACCTTC.

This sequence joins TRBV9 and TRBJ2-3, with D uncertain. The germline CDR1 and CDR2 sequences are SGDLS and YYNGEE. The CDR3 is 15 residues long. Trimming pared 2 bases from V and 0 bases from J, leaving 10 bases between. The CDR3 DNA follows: TGTGCCAGCAGCGTCACCCCCGGGAGCACAGATACGCAGTATTTT. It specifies CASSVTPGSTDTQYF.

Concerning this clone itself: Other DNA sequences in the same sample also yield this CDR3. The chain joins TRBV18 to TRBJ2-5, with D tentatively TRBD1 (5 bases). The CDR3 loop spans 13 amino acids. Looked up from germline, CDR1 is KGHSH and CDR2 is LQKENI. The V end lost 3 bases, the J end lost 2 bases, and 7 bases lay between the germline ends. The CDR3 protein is CASSPRTQETQYF. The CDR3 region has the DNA TGTGCCAGCTCACCGAGGACACAAGAGACCCAGTACTTC.

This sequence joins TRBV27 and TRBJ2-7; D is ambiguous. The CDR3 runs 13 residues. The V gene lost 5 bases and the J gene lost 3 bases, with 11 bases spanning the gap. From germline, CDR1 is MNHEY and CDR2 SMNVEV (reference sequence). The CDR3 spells CASSISGYYEQYF. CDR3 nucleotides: TGTGCCAGCAGTATTTCAGGCTACTACGAGCAGTACTTC.

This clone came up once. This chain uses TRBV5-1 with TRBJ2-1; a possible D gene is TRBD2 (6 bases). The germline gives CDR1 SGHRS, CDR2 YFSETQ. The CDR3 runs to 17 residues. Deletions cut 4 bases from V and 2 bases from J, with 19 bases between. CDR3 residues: CASSVSVGTGAYNEQFF. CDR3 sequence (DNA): TGCGCCAGCAGCGTGTCTGTCGGGACTGGCGCCTACAATGAGCAGTTCTTC.

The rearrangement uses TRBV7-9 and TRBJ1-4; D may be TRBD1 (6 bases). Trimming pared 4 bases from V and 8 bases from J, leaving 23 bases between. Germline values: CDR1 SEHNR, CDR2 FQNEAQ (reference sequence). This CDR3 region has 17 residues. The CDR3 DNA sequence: TGTGCCAGCAGCTCCCCCGGGACACCCTACGGGGGGGAAAAACTGTTTTTT. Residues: CASSSPGTPYGGEKLFF. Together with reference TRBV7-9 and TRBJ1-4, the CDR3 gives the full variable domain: DTGVSQNPRHKITKRGQNVTFRCDPISEHNRLYWYRQTLGQGPEFLTYFQNEAQLEKSRLLSDRFSAERPKGSFSTLEIQRTEQGDSAMYLCASSSPGTPYGGEKLFFGSGTQLSVL.

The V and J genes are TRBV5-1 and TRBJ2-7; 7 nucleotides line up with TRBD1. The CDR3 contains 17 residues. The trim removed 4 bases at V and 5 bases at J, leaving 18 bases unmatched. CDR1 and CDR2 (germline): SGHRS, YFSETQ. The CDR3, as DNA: TGCGCCAGCAGCCCCCCGGGGACAGTCCTGGGTCTCAACGAGCAGTACTTC. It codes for CASSPPGTVLGLNEQYF.

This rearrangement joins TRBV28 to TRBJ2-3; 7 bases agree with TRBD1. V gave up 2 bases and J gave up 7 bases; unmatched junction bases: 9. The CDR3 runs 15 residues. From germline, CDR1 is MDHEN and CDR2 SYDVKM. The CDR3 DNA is TGTGCCAGCAGTTTACAGGGGGTAGGGTCCCATACGCAGTATTTT. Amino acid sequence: CASSLQGVGSHTQYF.

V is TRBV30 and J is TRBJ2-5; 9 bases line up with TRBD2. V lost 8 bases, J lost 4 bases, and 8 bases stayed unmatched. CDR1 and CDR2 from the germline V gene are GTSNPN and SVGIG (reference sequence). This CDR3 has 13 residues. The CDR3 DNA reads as TGTGCCCACAGCGGGGGGTTGGGAGAGACCCAGTACTTC. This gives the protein CAHSGGLGETQYF.

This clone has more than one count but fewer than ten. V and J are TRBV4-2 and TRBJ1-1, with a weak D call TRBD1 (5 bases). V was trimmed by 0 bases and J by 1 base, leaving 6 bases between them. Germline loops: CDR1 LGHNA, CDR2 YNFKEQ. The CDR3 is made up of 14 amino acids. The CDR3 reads CASSQDTGNTEAFF. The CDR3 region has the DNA TGTGCCAGCAGCCAAGATACAGGGAACACTGAAGCTTTCTTT.

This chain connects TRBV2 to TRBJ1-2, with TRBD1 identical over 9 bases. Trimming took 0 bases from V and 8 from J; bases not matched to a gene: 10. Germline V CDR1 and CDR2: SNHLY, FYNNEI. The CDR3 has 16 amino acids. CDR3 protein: CASSEASLQGASGYTF. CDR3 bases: TGTGCCAGCAGTGAAGCGTCATTACAGGGGGCCAGCGGCTACACCTTC.

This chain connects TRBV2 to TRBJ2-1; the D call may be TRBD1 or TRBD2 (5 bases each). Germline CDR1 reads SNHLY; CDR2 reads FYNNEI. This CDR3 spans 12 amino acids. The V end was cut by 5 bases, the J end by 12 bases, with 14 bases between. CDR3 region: CASSRDRPMQFF. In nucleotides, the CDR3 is TGTGCCAGCAGTCGGGACCGCCCAATGCAGTTCTTC. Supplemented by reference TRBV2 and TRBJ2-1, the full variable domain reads EPEVTQTPSHQVTQMGQEVILRCVPISNHLYFYWYRQILGQKVEFLVSFYNNEISEKSEIFDDQFSVERPDGSNFTLKIRSTKLEDSAMYFCASSRDRPMQFFGPGTRLTVL.

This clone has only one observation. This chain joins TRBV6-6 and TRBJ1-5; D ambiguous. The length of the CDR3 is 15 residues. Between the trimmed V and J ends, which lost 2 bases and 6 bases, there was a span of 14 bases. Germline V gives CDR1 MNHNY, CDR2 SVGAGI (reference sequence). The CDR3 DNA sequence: TGTGCCAGCAGTTACGATCCCGGAAAAGCTCAGCCCCAGCATTTT. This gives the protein CASSYDPGKAQPQHF.

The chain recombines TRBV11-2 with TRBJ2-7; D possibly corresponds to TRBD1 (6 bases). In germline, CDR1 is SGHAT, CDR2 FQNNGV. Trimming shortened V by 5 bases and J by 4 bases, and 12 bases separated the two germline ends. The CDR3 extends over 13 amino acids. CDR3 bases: TGTGCCAGCAGCGTACAACAGGGTTACGAGCAGTACTTC. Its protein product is CASSVQQGYEQYF.

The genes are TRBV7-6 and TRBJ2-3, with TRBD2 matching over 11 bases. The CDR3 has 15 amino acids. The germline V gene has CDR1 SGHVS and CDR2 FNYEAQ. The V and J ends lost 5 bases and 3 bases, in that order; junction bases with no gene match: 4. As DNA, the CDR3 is TGTGCCAGCAGCCGAGGACTAGCGGGTACAGATACGCAGTATTTT. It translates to CASSRGLAGTDTQYF.